These 12 T cell receptor beta chains originate from one sample sequenced in a study of control samples from healthy donors and cancer patients. The assay was immunoSEQ multiplex PCR, and TCRdb's table has in-frame clones only and misses some. Of 110,000 to 150,000 clones detected, about 95% appear once; the ten largest clones hold 12% to 15%. What was sequenced was PBMCs. All receptors derive from a man aged 55 to 69 with colorectal cancer.

The sample holds a few counts of this clone. The V gene is TRBV4-3, the J gene TRBJ1-5; D ambiguous. V was shortened by 3 bases and J by 0 bases, with 3 bases between the two germline ends. There are 13 residues in the CDR3. Germline CDR1 LGHNA, CDR2 YSLEER. For the CDR3, the DNA is TGCGCCAGCAGCCAGTATAGCAATCAGCCCCAGCATTTT. Translated: CASSQYSNQPQHF.

The V gene is TRBV12-3 or TRBV12-4, the J gene TRBJ2-4; the D is unclear. CDR3 length: 13 amino acids. V lost 3 bases and J lost 8, with 11 bases in between. The CDR3 DNA is TGTGCCAGCAGTTTTTTGGGTCGGGACATTCAGTACTTC. Translated, it gives CASSFLGRDIQYF.

The rearrangement links TRBV19 to TRBJ2-7, with 9 bases aligning to TRBD1. CDR1 and CDR2 from the germline V gene are LNHDA and SQIVND (reference sequence). There are 15 residues in the CDR3. V trimming: 7 bases; J trimming: 4 bases; junction bases outside the gene matches: 11. The CDR3: CASTSGTGWDYEQYF. The CDR3 nucleotides read TGTGCCAGTACCTCCGGGACAGGGTGGGATTACGAGCAGTACTTC.

The V gene is TRBV9, the J gene TRBJ1-2; perhaps TRBD1 as D (5 bases). The CDR3 is made up of 14 amino acids. The V end lost 2 bases, the J end lost 2 bases, and 10 bases lay between the germline ends. Per the germline V gene, CDR1 is SGDLS and CDR2 is YYNGEE. DNA for the CDR3: TGTGCCAGCAGCGTGGGACCGGAGAACTATGGCTACACCTTC. Protein: CASSVGPENYGYTF.

The chain joins TRBV11-3 to TRBJ2-7; TRBD1 matches at 9 bases. This CDR3 is built from 13 residues. The germline V gene encodes CDR1 SGHNT and CDR2 YENEEA. Unmatched junction bases numbered 4, after V lost 5 bases and J lost 5 bases. CDR3 region: CASSLGQGNEQYF. In DNA form, the CDR3 reads TGTGCCAGCAGCCTGGGACAGGGCAACGAGCAGTACTTC.

This sequence joins TRBV7-8 and TRBJ1-5; D not resolved. Germline lookup yields CDR1 SGHVS and CDR2 FQNEAQ. V lost 2 bases to trimming and J lost 0 bases, with 8 bases between them. CDR3 size: 15 residues. CDR3 coding DNA: TGTGCCAGCAGCTTAAAGGGAGGTAGCAATCAGCCCCAGCATTTT. It specifies CASSLKGGSNQPQHF.

This clone came up once. The chain combines TRBV30 with TRBJ1-2, with a tentative D call TRBD1 (6 bases). CDR1 and CDR2 from the germline V gene are GTSNPN and SVGIG (reference sequence). This CDR3 spans 13 amino acids. V was clipped by 3 bases and J by 5 bases, with 13 bases between them. The CDR3 spells CAWRTGAGYGYTF. The CDR3 DNA reads TGTGCCTGGAGGACGGGGGCTGGGTATGGCTACACCTTC. Drawing the rest from reference TRBV30 and TRBJ1-2, the complete variable domain is SQTIHQWPATLVQPVGSPLSLECTVEGTSNPNLYWYRQAAGRGLQLLFYSVGIGQISSEVPQNLSASRPQDRQFILSSKKLLLSDSGFYLCAWRTGAGYGYTFGSGTRLTVV.

V and J are TRBV14 and TRBJ1-1; D unresolved. This CDR3 has 13 residues. Trimming removed 4 bases at V and 0 bases at J, with 6 bases between. Germline V gene data show CDR1 as SGHDN and CDR2 as FVKESK. The CDR3 region is CASSRSLNTEAFF. The DNA of the CDR3 is TGTGCCAGCAGCCGAAGTTTGAACACTGAAGCTTTCTTT.

V is TRBV3-1 (or the pseudogene TRBV3-2) and J is TRBJ2-5, with 10 nucleotides matching TRBD2. V gave up 4 bases and J gave up 5 bases; unmatched junction bases: 10. CDR3 length equals 16 residues. CDR1 is LGHDT and CDR2 is YNNKEL in the germline V gene (reference sequence). In DNA form, the CDR3 reads TGTGCCAGCAGCCGCAGATCTAGCGGGGGTTGGGAGACCCAGTACTTC. Protein: CASSRRSSGGWETQYF.

This sequence joins TRBV6-5 and TRBJ2-5, with no clear D. The germline V and J ends were trimmed by 5 bases and 4 bases, with 14 bases remaining between them. The CDR3 extends over 14 amino acids. CDR1 and CDR2 from the germline V gene are MNHEY and SVGAGI. CDR3 DNA: TGTGCCAGCAGTCCCTGGGGAAACAGAGAGACCCAGTACTTC. It encodes CASSPWGNRETQYF.

This chain joins TRBV15 and TRBJ2-7, with D perhaps TRBD1 (6 bases). CDR1 and CDR2 (germline): LNHNV, YYDKDF (reference sequence). The CDR3 loop spans 13 amino acids. Trimming left V 1 base short and J 5 bases short, with 9 bases between. The DNA for the CDR3 is TGTGCCACCAGCAGAGGGGGGCAGGACGAGCAGTACTTC. It codes for CATSRGGQDEQYF.

The chain joins TRBV6-6 to TRBJ2-5; 12 nucleotides match TRBD2. CDR1 is MNHNY and CDR2 is SVGAGI in the germline V gene (reference sequence). The CDR3 is 15 residues long. Germline trimming cut 5 bases from V and 5 bases from J; bases unmatched to any gene: 6. The CDR3 DNA reads TGTGCCAGCAGTCCGACTAGCGGGGGATCTGAGACCCAGTACTTC. Encoded protein: CASSPTSGGSETQYF.